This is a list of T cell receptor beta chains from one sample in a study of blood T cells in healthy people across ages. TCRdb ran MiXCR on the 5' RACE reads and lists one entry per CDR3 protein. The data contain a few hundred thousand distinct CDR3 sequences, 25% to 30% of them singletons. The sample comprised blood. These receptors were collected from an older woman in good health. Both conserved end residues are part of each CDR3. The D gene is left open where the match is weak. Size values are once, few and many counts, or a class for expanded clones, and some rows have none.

TGTGCCAGCAGCATAGCGGGGGGGGAGACCCAGTACTTC	CASSIAGGETQYF	TRBD2	TRBV12-3/TRBV12-4	TRBJ2-5	many
TGTGCCAGCAGCCCTCTCGGGCGAGGGGCCTCTGGGGCCAACGTCCTGACTTTC	CASSPLGRGASGANVLTF	.	TRBV7-2	TRBJ2-6	.
TGCGCCAGCAGCTTGTTTAGCGGCACACAAGAGACCCAGTACTTC	CASSLFSGTQETQYF	.	TRBV5-1	TRBJ2-5	few
TGTGCCAGCAGCCCGACAGAGGTACACTCTGGGGCCAACGTCCTGACTTTC	CASSPTEVHSGANVLTF	.	TRBV4-2	TRBJ2-6	.
TGCAGTGCTAGAGCCCCCGGACATAGGGGCACTGAAGCTTTCTTT	CSARAPGHRGTEAFF	.	TRBV20-1	TRBJ1-1	few
TGCAGTGCTAGAGATCCAAGACAGGGGGATCAGCCCCAGCATTTT	CSARDPRQGDQPQHF	TRBD1	TRBV20-1	TRBJ1-5	.
TGCAGTGCTAGAGATCGGACAGAGCAGTACTTC	CSARDRTEQYF	.	TRBV20-1	TRBJ2-5	.
TGTGCCACCAGCAGTCTGATAGATACGCAGTATTTT	CATSSLIDTQYF	.	TRBV15	TRBJ2-3	.
TGCAGTGCTAGGGATCCGGGACAGGGATACACAGATACGCAGTATTTT	CSARDPGQGYTDTQYF	TRBD1	TRBV20-1	TRBJ2-3	.
TGCAGTGCTAGGGCTGGCGGCAGGAGCTCCTACGAGCAGTACTTC	CSARAGGRSSYEQYF	.	TRBV20-1	TRBJ2-7	.
TGTGCCAGCAGCTCCGCGGGGTGGTACACTGAAGCTTTCTTT	CASSSAGWYTEAFF	.	TRBV5-4	TRBJ1-1	few
TGTGCCAGCAGCTTCGACCTAATGGCCAACGTCCTGACTTTC	CASSFDLMANVLTF	.	TRBV7-2	TRBJ2-6	few
TGTGCCACCCGGGGGGGGCGTGAAAAACTGTTTTTT	CATRGGREKLFF	.	TRBV30	TRBJ1-4	.
TGTGCTAGTGGTTTGGCAGGGGTAAATGAGCAGTTCTTC	CASGLAGVNEQFF	.	TRBV12-5	TRBJ2-1	.
TGTGCCAGCAGCACTCAGGGGACCCCCTACGAGCAGTACTTC	CASSTQGTPYEQYF	.	TRBV7-2	TRBJ2-7	.
TGTGCCAGCAGCTTAGGCCTGGGGACGGGGAGGAACACTGAAGCTTTCTTT	CASSLGLGTGRNTEAFF	.	TRBV7-9	TRBJ1-1	few
TGTGCCAGCAACTGGGGGGCTAGTAGTTCCTACAATGAGCAGTTCTTC	CASNWGASSSYNEQFF	.	TRBV9	TRBJ2-1	.
TGTGCCGCCAGCAGATCCCCGTCGGGGAACACAGATACGCAGTATTTT	CAASRSPSGNTDTQYF	.	TRBV15	TRBJ2-3	.
TGTGCCAGCAGCCAATATCCGCCAGGGACTAGCGGAACAGATACGCAGTATTTT	CASSQYPPGTSGTDTQYF	TRBD2	TRBV27	TRBJ2-3	few
TGTGCCACCACCGGACGAGCGGGAAATGAAAAACTGTTTTTT	CATTGRAGNEKLFF	.	TRBV15	TRBJ1-4	few
TGTGCCAGTAGGGAGGGGACAGAGGGCTACACCTTC	CASREGTEGYTF	TRBD1	TRBV19	TRBJ1-2	.
TGTGCCAGCAGCTTAGTGTGGACAGGGGCAGCAAATACGCAGTATTTT	CASSLVWTGAANTQYF	TRBD1	TRBV7-2	TRBJ2-3	.
TGCAGTGTTAAGGGGGCCCACGAGCAGTACTTC	CSVKGAHEQYF	TRBD1	TRBV20-1	TRBJ2-7	.
TGTGCCAGCAGCTTACCAGGGGGCTACTCTAACTATGGCTACACCTTC	CASSLPGGYSNYGYTF	TRBD1	TRBV7-2	TRBJ1-2	.
TGTGCCAGCAGCTTAGGGGACATGCAAGAGACCCAGTACTTC	CASSLGDMQETQYF	.	TRBV7-2	TRBJ2-5	.
TGTGCCAGCAGCACGGATAATATGGTGAACACTGAAGCTTTCTTT	CASSTDNMVNTEAFF	.	TRBV5-8	TRBJ1-1	.
TGTCCCAGCAGCTCCCTGACAGGGGGCCTTAGGGAGACCCAGTACTTC	CPSSSLTGGLRETQYF	TRBD1	TRBV7-6	TRBJ2-5	.
TGTGCCAGCAGTTCCCCAATTAAGAACAGGGTTGAGCAGTACTTC	CASSSPIKNRVEQYF	.	TRBV12-3/TRBV12-4	TRBJ2-7	.
TGTGCCAGCAGCTTATTGCGGGCCGGGGGGAATGAGCAGTTCTTC	CASSLLRAGGNEQFF	TRBD2	TRBV7-3	TRBJ2-1	few
TGTGCCACCAGCAGAGAGGGGCACCTTGAAGCTTTCTTT	CATSREGHLEAFF	.	TRBV15	TRBJ1-1	few
TGCAGTGCTAGAACCACTGAAGCTTTCTTT	CSARTTEAFF	.	TRBV20-1	TRBJ1-1	.
TGCAGTGCTAGAGTCCCGGCCGGGGAGCTGTTTTTT	CSARVPAGELFF	.	TRBV20-1	TRBJ2-2	few
TGCGCCAGCAGCTTGAGGCCAGGAGTGTCCGAGGCCGAAGCTTTCTTT	CASSLRPGVSEAEAFF	.	TRBV5-1	TRBJ1-1	few